One sample yielded the 25 T cell receptor beta chains listed below, sequenced in a study of control samples from healthy donors and cancer patients. The method was immunoSEQ multiplex PCR; TCRdb's version includes in-frame clones alone and lacks a portion of them. The repertoire holds some 80,000 clones, with roughly 89% as singletons. The sequencing sample was made of PBMCs. The receptors here all came from a woman aged 55-75 years with head and neck cancer.

This chain connects TRBV3-1 (or the pseudogene TRBV3-2) to TRBJ1-2; D gene ambiguous. The CDR3 runs 12 residues. Germline V gene data show CDR1 as LGHDT and CDR2 as YNNKEL (reference sequence). V was cut by 1 base and J by 8 bases, with 8 bases left in between. CDR3 protein: CASSQGVSGYTF. The CDR3 DNA is TGTGCCAGCAGCCAAGGGGTATCGGGCTACACCTTC.

The V gene is TRBV29-1, the J gene TRBJ1-1; TRBD1 matches 8 bases. The CDR3 has 12 residues. Germline V gene data show CDR1 as SQVTM and CDR2 as ANQGSEA. Trimming removed 1 base from V and 10 bases from J; junction bases left unmatched: 5. CDR3 sequence reads: CSVEGSTGGAFF. CDR3 sequence (DNA): TGCAGCGTTGAAGGTTCTACAGGGGGAGCTTTCTTT.

The genes are TRBV6-4 and TRBJ2-2, with a possible D match to TRBD1 (5 bases). The germline V and J ends were trimmed by 3 bases and 5 bases, with 7 bases remaining between them. Per germline, CDR1 MRHNA and CDR2 SNTAGT. The CDR3 totals 13 residues. The CDR3 region has the DNA TGTGCCAGCAGTGAGGCAGGGACCGGGGAGCTGTTTTTT. It codes for CASSEAGTGELFF.

The chain couples TRBV12-3 or TRBV12-4 to TRBJ2-5, with a tentative D call TRBD2 (5 bases). The CDR3 is made up of 13 amino acids. V was shortened by 1 base and J by 7 bases, with 10 bases between the two germline ends. The DNA of the CDR3 is TGTGCCAGCAGTTTAGGACGGGGATTGACCCAGTACTTC. Translating gives CASSLGRGLTQYF.

This sequence joins TRBV15 and TRBJ1-2; 9 nucleotides match TRBD1. This CDR3 is built from 15 residues. V trimming: 8 bases; J trimming: 7 bases; junction bases outside the gene matches: 14. Looked up from germline, CDR1 is LNHNV and CDR2 is YYDKDF (reference sequence). The CDR3 sequence: CATSRAGTGLSGYTF. Written as DNA, the CDR3 is TGTGCCACCTCCAGAGCCGGGACAGGGCTCAGTGGCTACACCTTC. Filled out from reference TRBV15 and TRBJ1-2, the complete variable domain reads DAMVIQNPRYQVTQFGKPVTLSCSQTLNHNVMYWYQQKSSQAPKLLFHYYDKDFNNEADTPDNFQSRRPNTSFCFLDIRSPGLGDTAMYLCATSRAGTGLSGYTFGSGTRLTVV.

The J gene is TRBJ2-1, the V gene TRBV5-1; a weak D match, TRBD2 (5 bases). Per the germline V gene, CDR1 is SGHRS and CDR2 is YFSETQ. V dropped 4 bases and J dropped 4 bases, with 12 bases sitting between them. There are 14 residues in the CDR3. The CDR3 DNA is TGCGCCAGCAGCCAAGGACTGGATTACAATGAGCAGTTCTTC. Protein product: CASSQGLDYNEQFF. Supplemented by reference TRBV5-1 and TRBJ2-1, the full variable domain reads KAGVTQTPRYLIKTRGQQVTLSCSPISGHRSVSWYQQTPGQGLQFLFEYFSETQRNKGNFPGRFSGRQFSNSRSEMNVSTLELGDSALYLCASSQGLDYNEQFFGPGTRLTVL.

The rearrangement uses TRBV18 and TRBJ1-5; D not certain. Trimming removed 2 bases from V and 1 base from J, with 9 bases in between. CDR3 length: 15 amino acids. In germline, CDR1 is KGHSH, CDR2 LQKENI. This chain's CDR3 is CASSPEEGSNQPQHF. The CDR3 DNA follows: TGTGCCAGCTCACCAGAAGAAGGGAGCAATCAGCCCCAGCATTTT.

The rearrangement joins TRBV5-1 to TRBJ1-5, with D hard to call. From germline, CDR1 is SGHRS and CDR2 YFSETQ. The CDR3 is made up of 15 amino acids. Trimming cost V 0 bases and J 4 bases, with 11 bases left between them. CDR3 DNA sequence: TGCGCCAGCAGCTTGGGGGGAGGGATTAATCAGCCCCAGCATTTT. Translating it yields CASSLGGGINQPQHF.

This sequence joins TRBV6-5 and TRBJ1-2; D is unclear. This CDR3 region has 14 residues. Between the trimmed V and J ends, which lost 5 bases and 4 bases, there was a span of 14 bases. CDR1 and CDR2 from the germline V gene are MNHEY and SVGAGI. This chain's CDR3 is CASSPTQSSYGYTF. As DNA, the CDR3 is TGTGCCAGCAGTCCGACACAATCCAGCTATGGCTACACCTTC.

This chain connects TRBV6-2 or TRBV6-3 to TRBJ2-1, with 10 bases aligning to TRBD1. The germline CDR1 and CDR2 sequences are MNHEY and SVGEGT. The CDR3 runs 13 residues. Losses at the gene ends were 5 bases for V and 9 bases for J; bases not matched to a gene: 4. The CDR3 spells CASSRDRGFEQFF. CDR3 nucleotide sequence: TGTGCCAGCAGTCGGGACAGGGGATTTGAGCAGTTCTTC.

The V and J genes are TRBV28 and TRBJ1-6; tentatively, D is TRBD1 (5 bases). Trimming shortened V by 2 bases and J by 0 bases, and 11 bases separated the two germline ends. The length of the CDR3 is 17 residues. Germline-derived CDR1 and CDR2 are MDHEN and SYDVKM. CDR3 protein: CASSLLGDRSYNSPLHF. CDR3 DNA: TGTGCCAGCAGTTTACTCGGGGACCGCTCCTATAATTCACCCCTCCACTTT.

The chain employs TRBV3-1 (or the pseudogene TRBV3-2) and TRBJ2-2; D uncertain. The CDR3 loop spans 16 amino acids. Germline assignment: CDR1 LGHDT and CDR2 YNNKEL (reference sequence). The V and J ends lost 4 bases and 3 bases respectively, with 15 bases between them. CDR3 amino acids: CASSPPGRTDTGELFF. Here the CDR3 DNA reads TGTGCCAGCAGCCCCCCGGGCAGGACCGACACCGGGGAGCTGTTTTTT.

V gene TRBV6-6 combines with J gene TRBJ2-1, with D unresolved. Germline values: CDR1 MNHNY, CDR2 SVGAGI (reference sequence). The CDR3 is 13 amino acids. V shed 5 bases and J shed 5 bases, with 10 bases lying between them. CDR3 DNA sequence: TGTGCCAGCAGTCCAGGTCTCGACAATGAGCAGTTCTTC. Protein: CASSPGLDNEQFF.

This clone was detected only once. This chain uses TRBV12-1 with TRBJ2-7; the table calls TRBD1, which could not be checked here. TRBV12-1 is given as a pseudogene. This CDR3 is built from 15 residues. Written as DNA, the CDR3 is TGTGCCAGCAGCCTCCAGTCCAAACAGGTACCCGAGCAGTACTTC. Protein product: CASSLQSKQVPEQYF.

A few counts support this clone. The chain joins TRBV19 to TRBJ2-1; 13 nucleotides agree with TRBD2. Germline CDR1 is LNHDA and CDR2 is SQIVND (reference sequence). The CDR3 is 15 amino acids. J was trimmed by 9 bases and V by 5 bases; bases with no gene match: 7. CDR3 sequence (DNA): TGTGCCAGTAGTTCCAGACTAGCGGGAGGAGTTGAGCAGTTCTTC. Translation gives CASSSRLAGGVEQFF.

Concerning this clone: One junction end disagrees with the germline gene, perhaps due to a read error. The J gene is TRBJ2-1, the V gene TRBV9; 12 bases line up with TRBD2. The V gene's germline CDR1 is SGDLS and CDR2 YYNGEE. The CDR3 totals 12 residues. The CDR3 region is CASSGTSGTLIF. The CDR3 DNA reads TGTGCCAGCAGCGGGACTAGCGGGACCCTGATCTTC.

The J gene is TRBJ1-1, the V gene TRBV4-1, with D unclear. With 4 bases removed from V and 0 bases from J, the gap between germline ends came to 12 bases. The CDR3 is 15 residues long. Per germline, CDR1 MGHRA and CDR2 YSYEKL. CDR3: CASSPTFRVNTEAFF. CDR3 DNA sequence: TGCGCCAGCAGCCCGACCTTCCGGGTGAACACTGAAGCTTTCTTT.

This clone was found a few times. V and J are TRBV4-2 and TRBJ1-5; D uncertain. V dropped 1 base and J dropped 3 bases, with 10 bases sitting between them. CDR1 is LGHNA and CDR2 is YNFKEQ in the germline V gene. This CDR3 spans 15 amino acids. The CDR3 region is CASSQGEGYNQPQHF. CDR3 bases: TGTGCCAGCAGCCAAGGGGAAGGGTACAATCAGCCCCAGCATTTT.

The chain carries TRBV29-1 and TRBJ2-3, with 8 bases matching TRBD2. Germline V gene lookup returns CDR1 SQVTM and CDR2 ANQGSEA. J was trimmed by 0 bases and V by 4 bases; bases with no gene match: 3. The CDR3 sequence is 14 residues long. The CDR3: CSVGAGESTDTQYF. As DNA, the CDR3 is TGCAGCGTTGGAGCGGGAGAGAGCACAGATACGCAGTATTTT.

This chain connects TRBV5-1 to TRBJ2-5, with 8 positions matching TRBD1. The CDR3 consists of 15 residues. CDR1 is SGHRS and CDR2 is YFSETQ in the germline V gene. Trimming removed 5 bases from V and 1 base from J; junction bases left unmatched: 7. The DNA of the CDR3 is TGCGCCAGCAGAGGACAGGGTTTGGGCCAAGAGACCCAGTACTTC. This translates into CASRGQGLGQETQYF.

V gene TRBV6-5 combines with J gene TRBJ1-5; 8 bases map to TRBD1. This CDR3 comprises 15 residues. Germline-derived CDR1 and CDR2 are MNHEY and SVGAGI. The junction had 3 bases not matched to a gene; V was cut back by 0 bases and J by 5 bases. CDR3 sequence (DNA): TGTGCCAGCAGTTACTCGGCAGGGGGCGATCAGCCCCAGCATTTT. Protein sequence: CASSYSAGGDQPQHF.

Only a few counts were recorded for this clone. This chain links TRBV6-5 with TRBJ2-7; D might be TRBD1 (6 bases). V dropped 2 bases and J dropped 2 bases, with 10 bases sitting between them. The CDR3 spans 14 residues. Per germline, CDR1 MNHEY and CDR2 SVGAGI. The CDR3 protein is CASSYADSTYEQYF. For the CDR3, the DNA is TGTGCCAGCAGTTACGCGGACAGCACCTACGAGCAGTACTTC.

This rearrangement joins TRBV19 to TRBJ2-1; D gene ambiguous. The CDR3 is 13 amino acids. V dropped 5 bases and J dropped 8 bases, with 13 bases sitting between them. Germline V gene sequence: CDR1 LNHDA, CDR2 SQIVND (reference sequence). The CDR3 sequence is CASSVGRVDEQFF. The CDR3 region has the DNA TGTGCCAGTAGTGTGGGTCGAGTCGATGAGCAGTTCTTC. Full variable domain (rest looked up from reference TRBV19 and TRBJ2-1): DGGITQSPKYLFRKEGQNVTLSCEQNLNHDAMYWYRQDPGQGLRLIYYSQIVNDFQKGDIAEGYSVSREKKESFPLTVTSAQKNPTAFYLCASSVGRVDEQFFGPGTRLTVL.

This chain's CDR3 is CASSYSGGTEQFF. In DNA form, the CDR3 reads TGTGCCAGCAGTTACTCAGGGGGCACTGAGCAGTTCTTC. J is TRBJ2-1 and V is TRBV6-5, with TRBD1 identical over 7 bases. The V gene end was trimmed by 0 bases and the J gene end by 9 bases; junction bases not matched to a gene: 2. This CDR3 has 13 amino acids. CDR1 is MNHEY, CDR2 SVGAGI, per germline.

The rearrangement links TRBV5-1 to TRBJ2-5; D is possibly TRBD2 (5 bases). V shed 2 bases and J shed 5 bases, with 13 bases lying between them. In germline, CDR1 is SGHRS, CDR2 YFSETQ. The CDR3 consists of 14 residues. The CDR3 loop is CASSLSFGVETQYF. For the CDR3, the DNA is TGCGCCAGCAGCTTAAGTTTCGGGGTCGAGACCCAGTACTTC.